This T cell receptor (beta chain) was captured by sequencing in a study of T cells after yellow fever vaccination. On this clonotype itself: The target antigen is unknown.

TCRdb used MiXCR to reprocess the 5' RACE reads, holding one entry per CDR3 protein. Of 350,000 to 450,000 distinct CDR3 sequences listed, roughly a sixth are singletons. Overall study findings and caveats: Most clones from primary vaccination resurfaced after the booster (around 97% CD4, around 90% CD8). Although the secondary response was weaker, it peaked faster, at day 5 versus 15.

CDR1 and CDR2 (germline): SGHDN, FVKESK. V gave up 4 bases and J gave up 7 bases, with 11 bases separating them. The CDR3 length is 13 residues. Material: PBMCs, obtained before the yellow fever booster vaccination. V and J are TRBV14 and TRBJ2-1; the D is unclear. The TCR originated in a man aged 18-30 years who received the YFV17D yellow fever vaccine. The CDR3 sequence: CASSPLTRNEQFF. For the CDR3, the DNA is TGTGCCAGCAGCCCCTTGACAAGGAATGAGCAGTTCTTC.